This is a list of T cell receptor beta chains from one sample in a study of long-term antiretroviral therapy in people with HIV. TCRdb's table, derived via immunoSEQ multiplex PCR, lists solely in-frame clones and lacks some. In the table there are 15,000 to 20,000 clones, about 80% of which are singletons. The material sequenced was unsorted PBMCs, taken just before starting antiretroviral therapy. These receptors came from a man aged 40-50 years with HIV. Each CDR3 is given with its conserved first and last residue. The D gene is left open where the match is weak. Size tells how often a clone was seen (once, few, many) or the class of an expanded clone, and some rows leave it out.

d_gene: TRBD1
v_gene: TRBV5-1
j_gene: TRBJ2-4
abundance: .
CDR3aa: CASSFTRGWNIQYF
CDR3nt: TGCGCCAGCAGCTTCACCAGGGGGTGGAACATTCAGTACTTC

d_gene: .
v_gene: TRBV20-1
j_gene: TRBJ2-7
abundance: .
CDR3aa: CSAGSRNEQYF
CDR3nt: TGCAGTGCTGGGTCACGCAACGAGCAGTACTTC

d_gene: .
v_gene: TRBV15
j_gene: TRBJ2-1
abundance: .
CDR3aa: CATSSSIKKERASYNEQFF
CDR3nt: TGTGCCACCAGCAGTTCCATAAAGAAGGAGCGGGCGTCCTACAATGAGCAGTTCTTC

d_gene: .
v_gene: TRBV2
j_gene: TRBJ1-4
abundance: .
CDR3aa: CASSGPSINEKLFF
CDR3nt: TGTGCCAGCTCAGGACCGTCAATCAATGAAAAACTGTTTTTT

d_gene: .
v_gene: TRBV5-5
j_gene: TRBJ2-3
abundance: .
CDR3aa: CASSSIIGGRGTDTQYF
CDR3nt: TGTGCCAGCAGCTCCATCATCGGGGGCCGTGGCACAGATACGCAGTATTTT

d_gene: .
v_gene: TRBV15
j_gene: TRBJ2-1
abundance: .
CDR3aa: CATSRDSGTQFF
CDR3nt: TGTGCCACCAGCAGAGATAGTGGGACGCAGTTCTTC

d_gene: TRBD2
v_gene: TRBV27
j_gene: TRBJ2-7
abundance: once
CDR3aa: CASIGTSRPYEQYF
CDR3nt: TGTGCCAGCATTGGGACTAGTCGACCCTACGAGCAGTACTTC

d_gene: TRBD1
v_gene: TRBV23-1
j_gene: TRBJ1-3
abundance: .
CDR3aa: CASSQAGQESSGNTIYF
CDR3nt: TGCGCCAGCAGTCAGGCCGGACAGGAAAGCTCTGGAAACACCATATATTTT

d_gene: .
v_gene: TRBV6-4
j_gene: TRBJ1-5
abundance: .
CDR3aa: CASSDNAGGNQPQHF
CDR3nt: TGTGCCAGCAGTGACAACGCAGGGGGCAATCAGCCCCAGCATTTT

d_gene: TRBD1
v_gene: TRBV29-1
j_gene: TRBJ2-1
abundance: .
CDR3aa: CSARDSYNEQFF
CDR3nt: TGCAGCGCCCGGGACAGTTACAATGAGCAGTTCTTC

d_gene: .
v_gene: TRBV27
j_gene: TRBJ2-1
abundance: .
CDR3aa: CASSPTHYNEQFF
CDR3nt: TGTGCCAGCAGCCCCACCCACTACAATGAGCAGTTCTTC

d_gene: TRBD1
v_gene: TRBV6-6
j_gene: TRBJ2-3
abundance: .
CDR3aa: CASSRGQGVADTQYF
CDR3nt: TGTGCCAGCAGCCGAGGACAGGGGGTGGCAGATACGCAGTATTTT

d_gene: TRBD1
v_gene: TRBV7-6
j_gene: TRBJ1-6
abundance: few
CDR3aa: CASRQGPYPSYNSPLHF
CDR3nt: TGTGCCAGCAGACAGGGGCCCTACCCCTCCTATAATTCACCCCTCCACTTT

d_gene: .
v_gene: TRBV5-1
j_gene: TRBJ1-6
abundance: .
CDR3aa: CASSLGRDSPLHF
CDR3nt: TGCGCCAGCAGCTTGGGGAGGGATTCACCCCTCCACTTT

d_gene: TRBD1
v_gene: TRBV6-1
j_gene: TRBJ1-2
abundance: .
CDR3aa: CASSEQGVQVINYGYTF
CDR3nt: TGTGCCAGCAGTGAACAGGGGGTTCAAGTGATTAACTATGGCTACACCTTC

d_gene: .
v_gene: TRBV7-3
j_gene: TRBJ2-7
abundance: .
CDR3aa: CASSPNPGQYYEQYF
CDR3nt: TGTGCCAGCAGCCCTAATCCGGGACAATACTACGAGCAGTACTTC

d_gene: .
v_gene: TRBV4-1
j_gene: TRBJ2-5
abundance: .
CDR3aa: CASSQAVQGETQYF
CDR3nt: TGCGCCAGCAGCCAAGCGGTCCAGGGAGAGACCCAGTACTTC

d_gene: .
v_gene: TRBV30
j_gene: TRBJ2-3
abundance: .
CDR3aa: CAWTRETGPTDTQYF
CDR3nt: TGTGCCTGGACAAGGGAAACAGGCCCCACAGATACGCAGTATTTT

d_gene: .
v_gene: TRBV19
j_gene: TRBJ1-2
abundance: .
CDR3aa: CASSIVAGDGYTF
CDR3nt: TGTGCCAGTAGTATAGTGGCAGGGGATGGCTACACCTTC

d_gene: .
v_gene: TRBV7-6
j_gene: TRBJ2-7
abundance: .
CDR3aa: CASSSRTDEQYF
CDR3nt: TGTGCCAGCAGCTCCCGTACTGACGAGCAGTACTTC

d_gene: .
v_gene: TRBV7-9
j_gene: TRBJ2-7
abundance: .
CDR3aa: CASSLDNEQYF
CDR3nt: TGTGCCAGCAGCTTAGATAACGAGCAGTACTTC

d_gene: TRBD1
v_gene: TRBV4-1
j_gene: TRBJ2-7
abundance: .
CDR3aa: CASSLGGTGGFYEQYF
CDR3nt: TGCGCCAGCAGCCTCGGCGGGACAGGGGGCTTCTACGAGCAGTACTTC

d_gene: .
v_gene: TRBV29-1
j_gene: TRBJ2-2
abundance: .
CDR3aa: CSAMGDTGELFF
CDR3nt: TGCAGCGCCATGGGTGACACCGGGGAGCTGTTTTTT

d_gene: .
v_gene: TRBV14
j_gene: TRBJ2-1
abundance: .
CDR3aa: CASSQVQGEQFF
CDR3nt: TGTGCCAGCAGCCAAGTTCAGGGTGAGCAGTTCTTC

d_gene: TRBD1
v_gene: TRBV2
j_gene: TRBJ1-2
abundance: .
CDR3aa: CASSEDRLGATGTEFGGYTF
CDR3nt: TGTGCCAGCAGTGAAGATCGTTTGGGAGCAACCGGGACAGAGTTCGGTGGCTACACCTTC

d_gene: .
v_gene: TRBV11-2
j_gene: TRBJ2-7
abundance: .
CDR3aa: CASSLEWGTDYEQYF
CDR3nt: TGTGCCAGCAGCTTAGAATGGGGCACCGACTACGAGCAGTACTTC

d_gene: .
v_gene: TRBV9
j_gene: TRBJ1-1
abundance: .
CDR3aa: CASSVVGDFTEAFF
CDR3nt: TGTGCCAGCAGCGTAGTGGGGGATTTCACTGAAGCTTTCTTT

d_gene: .
v_gene: TRBV5-1
j_gene: TRBJ1-4
abundance: .
CDR3aa: CASSFGPRQSVREKLFF
CDR3nt: TGCGCCAGCAGCTTTGGGCCACGTCAGAGCGTTAGGGAAAAACTGTTTTTT

d_gene: TRBD1
v_gene: TRBV7-9
j_gene: TRBJ1-2
abundance: .
CDR3aa: CASSLTGDYGYTF
CDR3nt: TGTGCCAGCAGCTTAACAGGGGACTATGGCTACACCTTC

d_gene: .
v_gene: TRBV28
j_gene: TRBJ2-7
abundance: medium-sized
CDR3aa: CASTPGDKYEQYF
CDR3nt: TGTGCCAGCACCCCGGGGGACAAATACGAGCAGTACTTC

d_gene: .
v_gene: TRBV19
j_gene: TRBJ2-5
abundance: few
CDR3aa: CASTEGPRRWETQYF
CDR3nt: TGTGCCAGTACCGAAGGGCCCCGACGGTGGGAGACCCAGTACTTC

d_gene: TRBD1
v_gene: TRBV5-1
j_gene: TRBJ1-2
abundance: .
CDR3aa: CASSLGWTGGSGYTF
CDR3nt: TGCGCCAGCAGCTTGGGCTGGACAGGGGGAAGTGGCTACACCTTC

d_gene: .
v_gene: TRBV9
j_gene: TRBJ1-1
abundance: .
CDR3aa: CASSVEGQNTEAFF
CDR3nt: TGTGCCAGCAGCGTAGAGGGGCAGAACACTGAAGCTTTCTTT

d_gene: .
v_gene: TRBV11-3
j_gene: TRBJ2-1
abundance: .
CDR3aa: CASSRPSVGNEQFF
CDR3nt: TGTGCCAGCAGCCGCCCGAGCGTCGGGAATGAGCAGTTCTTC

d_gene: TRBD2
v_gene: TRBV6-1
j_gene: TRBJ2-5
abundance: .
CDR3aa: CASSAAEWWREWGETQYF
CDR3nt: TGTGCCAGCAGTGCCGCGGAATGGTGGCGGGAGTGGGGGGAGACCCAGTACTTC

d_gene: TRBD1
v_gene: TRBV6-1
j_gene: TRBJ1-5
abundance: .
CDR3aa: CASRPDRVQQPQHF
CDR3nt: TGTGCCAGCCGTCCCGACAGGGTGCAACAGCCCCAGCATTTT

d_gene: .
v_gene: TRBV27
j_gene: TRBJ2-1
abundance: .
CDR3aa: CASSLEGQAYNEQFF
CDR3nt: TGTGCCAGCAGTTTAGAGGGGCAAGCCTACAATGAGCAGTTCTTC

d_gene: .
v_gene: TRBV4-2
j_gene: TRBJ2-7
abundance: medium-sized
CDR3aa: CASSQEREDYEQYF
CDR3nt: TGTGCCAGCAGCCAAGAGCGCGAGGACTACGAGCAGTACTTC

d_gene: .
v_gene: TRBV2
j_gene: TRBJ1-4
abundance: .
CDR3aa: CASSSWTESHNEKLFF
CDR3nt: TGTGCCAGCAGTTCCTGGACGGAATCTCATAATGAAAAACTGTTTTTT

d_gene: .
v_gene: TRBV28
j_gene: TRBJ2-7
abundance: .
CDR3aa: CASSLTGPASYEQYF
CDR3nt: TGTGCCAGCAGTTTAACAGGCCCAGCCTCCTACGAGCAGTACTTC

d_gene: TRBD1
v_gene: TRBV2
j_gene: TRBJ1-2
abundance: .
CDR3aa: CASTGQGVDYGYTF
CDR3nt: TGTGCCAGCACGGGACAGGGGGTCGACTATGGCTACACCTTC

d_gene: .
v_gene: TRBV5-1
j_gene: TRBJ2-1
abundance: .
CDR3aa: CASSGGSNNEQFF
CDR3nt: TGCGCCAGCAGCGGCGGGTCCAACAATGAGCAGTTCTTC

d_gene: .
v_gene: TRBV6-4
j_gene: TRBJ1-5
abundance: few
CDR3aa: CARGVKVCQPQHF
CDR3nt: TGTGCCAGGGGGGTGAAGGTGTGTCAGCCCCAGCATTTT

d_gene: TRBD2
v_gene: TRBV6-6
j_gene: TRBJ2-7
abundance: .
CDR3aa: CASSYSGTSGRDEQYF
CDR3nt: TGTGCCAGCAGTTACTCAGGGACTAGCGGGAGAGACGAGCAGTACTTC

d_gene: .
v_gene: TRBV7-9
j_gene: TRBJ2-1
abundance: .
CDR3aa: CASSLAPRADEQFF
CDR3nt: TGTGCCAGCAGCTTAGCCCCGCGGGCTGATGAGCAGTTCTTC